The sequence of this T cell receptor (beta chain) was determined in a study of blood T cell repertoires in COVID-19. Study-level information: The analysed material was cDNA or gDNA that came from T cells, B-cell-depleted T cells, or PBMCs.

CDR1 is SEHNR and CDR2 is FQNEAQ in the germline V gene (reference sequence). This CDR3 is built from 14 residues. Trimming at V came to 5 bases and at J to 5 bases, leaving 5 bases not matched to a gene. Concerning this clone itself: The same CDR3 arises from other DNA sequences in this sample as well.

Authors' processing steps: Nucleated cell counts were estimated from reference gene primer amplification. TCRdb's copy holds only in-frame clones and misses some; the assay was immunoSEQ multiplex PCR. The D gene and trimming were derived from the DNA, and the V and J assignments and clone size from that table. The sample yields 150,000 to 200,000 clones, roughly 82% seen once. The sequenced sample was peripheral blood. The sequence came from a woman in her 70s with acute or convalescent COVID-19. The chain employs TRBV7-9 and TRBJ2-3; 9 nucleotides align to TRBD2. This chain's CDR3 is CASSPGLAGDTQYF. Written as DNA, the CDR3 is TGTGCCAGCAGCCCGGGACTAGCAGGAGATACGCAGTATTTT.